Following are 25 T cell receptor beta chains from one sample sequenced in a study of blood T cells in healthy people across ages. It was with a sample-barcoded 5' primer and a J-beta primer mix that a second PCR of about 6 to 12 cycles was run. A single record per CDR3 protein comes from TCRdb applying MiXCR to the 5' RACE reads. Among roughly 1.7 million distinct CDR3 sequences listed, about 35% were seen once. The sequenced material came from blood. The receptors come from a woman aged 30 to 39 in good health.

The V call is TRBV27, the J call TRBJ2-3, with D possibly TRBD2 on 6 matching bases. Per germline, CDR1 MNHEY and CDR2 SMNVEV (reference sequence). The CDR3 consists of 16 residues. V shed 3 bases and J shed 0 bases, with 13 bases lying between them. CDR3 amino acids: CASSFHSGPSTDTQYF. The CDR3, as DNA: TGTGCCAGCAGTTTCCATAGCGGACCGAGCACAGATACGCAGTATTTT.

This clonotype was counted many times. This sequence joins TRBV5-1 and TRBJ2-1, with TRBD2 identical over 9 bases. CDR3 length equals 16 residues. V was pared by 2 bases and J by 1 base, with 4 bases of the junction left unmatched. Germline V gives CDR1 SGHRS, CDR2 YFSETQ. DNA of the CDR3: TGCGCCAGCAGCTTAGCGGGAGGTATATCCTACAATGAGCAGTTCTTC. Protein product: CASSLAGGISYNEQFF.

This sequence joins TRBV4-2 and TRBJ1-2; TRBD1 aligns across 7 bases. The CDR3 sequence is 15 residues long. Germline trimming cut 0 bases from V and 6 bases from J; bases unmatched to any gene: 7. Germline V gene data show CDR1 as LGHNA and CDR2 as YNFKEQ. The CDR3 sequence is CASSQEGGTGDGYTF. In DNA, the CDR3 is TGTGCCAGCAGCCAAGAGGGAGGAACAGGGGATGGCTACACCTTC.

This CDR3 is CAWTPGANVLTF. CDR3 DNA sequence: TGTGCCTGGACACCTGGGGCCAACGTCCTGACTTTC. The V call is TRBV30, the J call TRBJ2-6, with no clear D. The CDR3 runs 12 residues. Per germline, CDR1 GTSNPN and CDR2 SVGIG (reference sequence). Trimming left V 4 bases short and J 2 bases short, with 3 bases between.

The V call is TRBV20-1, the J call TRBJ1-6; D possibly corresponds to TRBD1 (6 bases). The germline V gene encodes CDR1 DFQATT and CDR2 SNEGSKA (reference sequence). This CDR3 is 15 amino acids long. The V end lost 6 bases, the J end lost 12 bases, and 24 bases lay between the germline ends. Here the CDR3 DNA reads TGCAGTGCACCACCTGGGGGCCTGGTGGGGGGACCCCTCCACTTT. As protein: CSAPPGGLVGGPLHF.

This clonotype was seen only a few times. This chain joins TRBV12-3 or TRBV12-4 and TRBJ2-7, with 10 bases identical to TRBD2. The V segment lost 8 bases and the J segment 2 bases; nucleotides outside the gene matches: 6. The CDR3 is made up of 14 amino acids. The CDR3, as DNA: TGTGCCAGCGGCCTAGCGGGGGACACCTACGAGCAGTACTTC. Residues: CASGLAGDTYEQYF.

Concerning this clonotype: One junction end disagrees with the germline gene, perhaps due to a read error. The gene calls are TRBV2 and TRBJ2-5; 9 bases fit TRBD2. CDR1 and CDR2 from the germline V gene are SNHLY and FYNNEI. The CDR3 spans 13 residues. The CDR3 DNA is TGTGCCAGCGGAGCGGGAGGTCAAGAGGCCCAGTACTTC. It is translated as CASGAGGQEAQYF.

This clonotype was detected only a few times. This sequence joins TRBV20-1 and TRBJ2-3; 7 nucleotides align to TRBD1. This CDR3 is built from 11 residues. The trim removed 4 bases at V and 9 bases at J, leaving 4 bases unmatched. Germline loops: CDR1 DFQATT, CDR2 SNEGSKA (reference sequence). The CDR3 protein is CSANKQGTQYF. The CDR3 DNA is TGCAGTGCTAACAAACAGGGGACGCAGTATTTT.

The chain combines TRBV6-6 with TRBJ2-1; D may be TRBD1 or TRBD2 (6 bases each). The CDR3 covers 17 residues. The ends were cut back, 2 bases at V and 0 bases at J, with 14 bases in the middle. Germline V gives CDR1 MNHNY, CDR2 SVGAGI (reference sequence). Here the CDR3 DNA reads TGTGCCAGCAGTTACGTAGTCGGGGGCTACTCCTACAATGAGCAGTTCTTC. Encoded protein: CASSYVVGGYSYNEQFF.

The chain joins TRBV7-9 to TRBJ2-1, with D possibly matching TRBD1 (5 bases). Trimming cost V 6 bases and J 0 bases, with 15 bases left between them. The length of the CDR3 is 16 residues. Germline CDR1 and CDR2: SEHNR and FQNEAQ (reference sequence). In DNA form, the CDR3 reads TGTGCCAGCAGTTTAAGGGGTTCGAGCTCCTACAATGAGCAGTTCTTC. Translating gives CASSLRGSSSYNEQFF.

The V call is TRBV14, the J call TRBJ2-1; D is tentatively TRBD1 or TRBD2 (6 bases each). Germline lookup yields CDR1 SGHDN and CDR2 FVKESK. Trimming shortened V by 1 base and J by 11 bases, and 42 bases separated the two germline ends. The CDR3 loop spans 23 amino acids. The chain's CDR3 is CASSQVTGRLTGPTMRFKSKQFF. Here the CDR3 DNA reads TGTGCCAGCAGCCAAGTAACAGGGAGGTTGACGGGTCCTACAATGAGGTTTAAGTCGAAGCAGTTCTTC. Looking up the rest from reference TRBV14 and TRBJ2-1 gives the full variable domain: EAGVTQFPSHSVIEKGQTVTLRCDPISGHDNLYWYRRVMGKEIKFLLHFVKESKQDESGMPNNRFLAERTGGTYSTLKVQPAELEDSGVYFCASSQVTGRLTGPTMRFKSKQFFGPGTRLTVL.

The rearrangement links TRBV20-1 to TRBJ2-7; 12 positions match TRBD2. Germline lookup yields CDR1 DFQATT and CDR2 SNEGSKA (reference sequence). With 2 bases clipped from V and 2 bases from J, the junction kept 4 bases outside the gene matches. This CDR3 is 15 amino acids long. CDR3 nucleotide sequence: TGCAGTGCTAGACTTCTAGCGGGAGGGCCCTACGAGCAGTACTTC. It encodes CSARLLAGGPYEQYF.

The gene calls are TRBV7-2 and TRBJ2-7; tentatively, D is TRBD1 or TRBD2 (6 bases each). The V gene lost 3 bases and the J gene lost 1 base, with 13 bases spanning the gap. CDR1 is SGHTA and CDR2 is FQGNSA in the germline V gene. The CDR3 has 15 residues. This chain's CDR3 is CASSFQGGISYEQYF. The DNA of the CDR3 is TGTGCCAGCAGCTTTCAAGGGGGGATTTCCTACGAGCAGTACTTC.

This clonotype was seen a handful of times. The V gene is TRBV3-1, the J gene TRBJ2-1; 10 bases agree with TRBD2. V trimming: 1 base; J trimming: 4 bases; junction bases outside the gene matches: 4. Germline V gene lookup returns CDR1 LGHDT and CDR2 YNNKEL (reference sequence). CDR3 length: 16 residues. The DNA of the CDR3 is TGTGCCAGCAGCCAAGGTTCTAGCGGGGGTTACAATGAGCAGTTCTTC. Its protein product is CASSQGSSGGYNEQFF.

This clonotype occurred many times. This chain joins TRBV29-1 and TRBJ2-3; TRBD2 matches 10 bases. Germline CDR1 is SQVTM and CDR2 is ANQGSEA. J was trimmed by 0 bases and V by 6 bases; bases with no gene match: 3. This CDR3 has 14 amino acids. CDR3 sequence: CSVIAGGSTDTQYF. The CDR3 coding sequence is TGCAGCGTGATAGCGGGAGGTAGCACAGATACGCAGTATTTT.

This clonotype was recorded many times. The chain is built from TRBV10-3 and TRBJ2-1, with D unresolved. The CDR3 runs 13 residues. Germline lookup yields CDR1 ENHRY and CDR2 SYGVKD. Trimming cost V 11 bases and J 0 bases, with 11 bases left between them. The DNA of the CDR3 is TGTGCCGTCTCTAGAAGCTCCTACAATGAGCAGTTCTTC. This translates into CAVSRSSYNEQFF.

The rearrangement uses TRBV27 and TRBJ2-7, with 7 bases that match TRBD2. The CDR3 has 17 amino acids. Looked up from germline, CDR1 is MNHEY and CDR2 is SMNVEV (reference sequence). J lost 3 bases, V lost 5 bases, and 16 bases had no gene match. For the CDR3, the DNA is TGTGCCAGCAGTCCCTCCCCTAGCGGAGGAGCCAGCTACGAGCAGTACTTC. Encoded protein: CASSPSPSGGASYEQYF.

The V gene is TRBV27, the J gene TRBJ1-6, with D perhaps TRBD1 (5 bases). Germline V gene data show CDR1 as MNHEY and CDR2 as SMNVEV (reference sequence). The CDR3 is made up of 15 amino acids. V lost 5 bases and J 9 bases, leaving 17 bases between the germline ends. The CDR3 spells CASSGARTDSSPLHF. Here the CDR3 DNA reads TGTGCCAGCAGTGGGGCTCGGACCGATAGTTCACCCCTCCACTTT.

This clonotype was seen many times. The chain has TRBV20-1 and TRBJ2-7, with D tentatively TRBD2 (5 bases). This CDR3 is built from 13 residues. V was shortened by 3 bases and J by 6 bases, with 15 bases between the two germline ends. The germline V gene has CDR1 DFQATT and CDR2 SNEGSKA (reference sequence). The chain's CDR3 is CSASSDYLSEQYF. CDR3 nucleotides: TGCAGTGCTAGCTCCGACTACCTGAGCGAGCAGTACTTC.

V gene TRBV11-2 combines with J gene TRBJ1-1, with 9 positions matching TRBD1. The trim removed 1 base at V and 5 bases at J, leaving 5 bases unmatched. CDR1 and CDR2 (germline): SGHAT, FQNNGV. The CDR3 covers 15 residues. CDR3 coding DNA: TGTGCCAGCAGCTTAGGCACAGGGGGCGCGACTGAAGCTTTCTTT. Translation gives CASSLGTGGATEAFF. Together with reference TRBV11-2 and TRBJ1-1, the CDR3 gives the full variable domain: EAGVAQSPRYKIIEKRQSVAFWCNPISGHATLYWYQQILGQGPKLLIQFQNNGVVDDSQLPKDRFSAERLKGVDSTLKIQPAKLEDSAVYLCASSLGTGGATEAFFGQGTRLTVV.

The chain recombines TRBV7-3 with TRBJ2-1; D perhaps matches TRBD2 (6 bases). The V gene lost 5 bases and the J gene lost 7 bases, with 18 bases spanning the gap. This CDR3 contains 15 residues. From germline, CDR1 is SGHTA and CDR2 FQGTGA. CDR3 in amino acids: CASSPDGGKWNEQFF. The DNA of the CDR3 is TGTGCCAGCAGCCCAGACGGGGGAAAGTGGAATGAGCAGTTCTTC.

This clonotype was seen ten or more times. This chain connects TRBV4-1 to TRBJ2-7, with 7 bases lining up with TRBD1. Germline CDR1 MGHRA, CDR2 YSYEKL. Trimming cost V 2 bases and J 1 base; bases outside gene matches: 8. The CDR3 sequence is 16 residues long. CDR3 loop: CASSQSMTGMSYEQYF. CDR3 DNA: TGCGCCAGCAGCCAATCCATGACAGGGATGTCCTACGAGCAGTACTTC.

V is TRBV12-3 or TRBV12-4 and J is TRBJ2-7; TRBD2 agrees at 9 bases. J was trimmed by 4 bases and V by 4 bases; bases with no gene match: 8. This CDR3 region has 15 residues. CDR3 coding DNA: TGTGCCAGCAGTTCCAGACTAGCGGTGGGGTACGAGCAGTACTTC. Translating gives CASSSRLAVGYEQYF.

V and J are TRBV2 and TRBJ2-3, with 13 bases that match TRBD2. This CDR3 has 19 residues. V trimming: 6 bases; J trimming: 1 base; junction bases outside the gene matches: 13. Germline CDR1 is SNHLY and CDR2 is FYNNEI. CDR3 sequence reads: CASRKRFGLAGDGTDTQYF. In DNA form, the CDR3 reads TGTGCCAGCAGGAAGAGGTTCGGACTAGCGGGGGACGGCACAGATACGCAGTATTTT.

This clonotype was seen a few times. V gene TRBV20-1 combines with J gene TRBJ2-7; perhaps TRBD2 as D (5 bases). Trimming took 0 bases from V and 3 from J, leaving 9 bases between them. CDR1 and CDR2 from the germline V gene are DFQATT and SNEGSKA (reference sequence). The CDR3 consists of 13 residues. The CDR3 loop is CSARDGRVYEQYF. The CDR3 DNA reads as TGCAGTGCTAGAGATGGGCGGGTCTACGAGCAGTACTTC.